The following is a TCR beta chain sequence with its context. The antigen remains undetermined. In germline, CDR1 is SGHTS, CDR2 YDEGEE. After removal of 2 bases from V and 10 bases from J, the junction contained 15 bases not matched to a gene. This CDR3 has 18 amino acids. This specimen belongs to a study of T cell responses to AZD1222 COVID-19 vaccine. Looking at the study overall: Investigators merged groups given second doses at roughly 4 or roughly 12 weeks. Study conclusions and caveats: Donors skewed white British and female; clonal diversity was possibly underestimated.

Sequencing used immunoSEQ multiplex PCR; TCRdb keeps in-frame clones, though not all of them. The sample yields about 260,000 clones, roughly 93% seen once. The receptor's source is an adult in good health. The chain joins TRBV5-8 to TRBJ2-1, with 13 bases that match TRBD2. The source was peripheral blood, collected on day 0 of AZD1222 vaccination. The CDR3 protein is CASSLLWTSGGPVNEQFF. CDR3 DNA: TGTGCCAGCAGCTTACTGTGGACTAGCGGGGGTCCCGTCAACGAGCAGTTCTTC.